A selection of T cell receptor beta chains follows, all from one sample in a study of PD-L1 blockade in urothelial cancer. TCRdb's copy holds only in-frame clones and misses some; the assay was immunoSEQ multiplex PCR. The top ten hold approximately 15% of the sample, which has 85,000 to 90,000 clones, more than 75% seen once. This specimen consisted of PBMCs, obtained around atezolizumab (anti-PD-L1) treatment. These receptors all come from a man aged 60 to 75 with urothelial cancer. Both conserved end residues are part of each CDR3. D genes are given only for firm matches. Size tells how often a clone was seen (once, few, many) or the class of an expanded clone, and some rows leave it out.

TRBV30	.	.	TRBJ1-2	CASPGRENYGYTF	TGTGCATCCCCCGGGAGGGAAAACTATGGCTACACCTTC
TRBV5-1	.	.	TRBJ2-1	CASSLDATGFVYNEQFF	TGCGCCAGCAGCTTGGACGCCACAGGTTTCGTATACAATGAGCAGTTCTTC
TRBV28	.	.	TRBJ1-4	CASSPTVGAFSEKLFF	TGTGCCAGCAGTCCCACCGTGGGGGCTTTCAGTGAAAAACTGTTTTTT
TRBV6-5	.	.	TRBJ1-4	CASSAGGANEKLFF	TGTGCCAGCAGTGCTGGAGGGGCTAATGAAAAACTGTTTTTT
TRBV2	TRBD1	.	TRBJ2-5	CASSEGAGTGETQYF	TGTGCCAGCAGTGAGGGAGCCGGGACAGGAGAGACCCAGTACTTC
TRBV15	TRBD2	.	TRBJ2-7	CATSREALAGYEQYF	TGTGCCACCAGCAGAGAGGCCCTAGCGGGGTACGAGCAGTACTTC
TRBV4-3	.	.	TRBJ2-2	CASSQIQSTGELFF	TGCGCCAGCAGCCAAATACAGTCCACCGGGGAGCTGTTTTTT
TRBV10-3	.	.	TRBJ1-5	CAIRAGEGVHQPQHF	TGTGCCATCAGAGCTGGAGAGGGGGTACATCAGCCCCAGCATTTT
TRBV5-1	TRBD1	few	TRBJ1-1	CASSSTGQGGTEAFF	TGCGCCAGCAGCTCCACCGGACAGGGAGGTACTGAAGCTTTCTTT
TRBV4-1	TRBD2	.	TRBJ2-1	CASRKSGTSGDEQFF	TGCGCCAGCAGGAAGTCCGGGACTAGTGGGGATGAGCAGTTCTTC
TRBV5-1	.	.	TRBJ2-2	CASSSGVVSNTGELFF	TGCGCCAGCAGCTCCGGGGTAGTTTCGAACACCGGGGAGCTGTTTTTT
TRBV19	.	few	TRBJ1-1	CASSTTVNTEAFF	TGTGCCAGTAGTACGACAGTGAACACTGAAGCTTTCTTT
TRBV14	TRBD2	once	TRBJ2-7	CASSLVTPRAGGVSYEQYF	TGTGCCAGCAGCCTCGTGACACCCAGAGCGGGGGGAGTCTCCTACGAGCAGTACTTC
TRBV9	TRBD1	.	TRBJ2-7	CASSEGTGADREQYF	TGTGCCAGCAGCGAGGGGACAGGGGCGGATCGGGAGCAGTACTTC
TRBV4-1	.	.	TRBJ2-5	CASSHNGETQYF	TGCGCCAGCAGCCACAACGGAGAGACCCAGTACTTC
TRBV18	TRBD2	once	TRBJ2-1	CASSPLAGTLNNEQFF	TGTGCCAGCTCACCACTAGCGGGAACGCTTAACAATGAGCAGTTCTTC
TRBV5-5	.	.	TRBJ1-2	CASSLAGGSADYGYTF	TGTGCCAGCAGCTTGGCCGGAGGGAGCGCGGACTATGGCTACACCTTC
TRBV10-3	.	few	TRBJ2-7	CAISGGSAGKGYEQYF	TGTGCCATCAGTGGGGGGAGTGCGGGGAAAGGGTACGAGCAGTACTTC
TRBV27	TRBD1	.	TRBJ2-7	CASSSRSAGTGLYEQYF	TGTGCCAGCAGCTCCCGATCGGCCGGGACAGGGTTATACGAGCAGTACTTC
TRBV7-9	.	.	TRBJ1-2	CASSLWGGGSGYTF	TGTGCCAGCAGCTTATGGGGCGGAGGGAGTGGCTACACCTTC
TRBV18	TRBD1	.	TRBJ2-5	CASSPGTEETQYF	TGTGCCAGCTCACCAGGGACAGAAGAGACCCAGTACTTC
TRBV6-5	.	few	TRBJ2-2	CASSYYGRETGELFF	TGTGCCAGCAGTTATTATGGGCGCGAAACCGGGGAGCTGTTTTTT
TRBV18	.	.	TRBJ1-1	CASSPWVTGWGSNTEAFF	TGTGCCAGCTCACCATGGGTCACAGGGTGGGGCTCGAACACTGAAGCTTTCTTT
TRBV11-2	TRBD2	once	TRBJ2-1	CASRLAGGVNEQFF	TGTGCCAGCAGGCTAGCGGGAGGGGTCAATGAGCAGTTCTTC
TRBV2	.	.	TRBJ2-7	CASSEVPGAYEQYF	TGTGCCAGCAGTGAAGTCCCAGGTGCCTACGAGCAGTACTTC
TRBV5-8	TRBD2	.	TRBJ2-5	CASSAARTSGRGETQYF	TGTGCCAGCAGCGCGGCACGGACTAGCGGCAGGGGGGAGACCCAGTACTTC
TRBV7-7	.	once	TRBJ2-2	CASSPDTGELFF	TGTGCTAGCAGCCCAGATACCGGGGAGCTGTTTTTT
TRBV6-5	.	.	TRBJ2-5	CASSRSRETQYF	TGTGCCAGCAGCCGTTCGAGGGAGACCCAGTACTTC
TRBV5-6	.	few	TRBJ1-2	CASSLDSTATF	TGTGCCAGCAGCTTGGACAGTACGGCCACCTTC
TRBV30	TRBD1	.	TRBJ1-5	CAWSVEGARSNQPQHF	TGTGCCTGGAGTGTTGAGGGGGCCCGGAGCAATCAGCCCCAGCATTTT
TRBV5-1	TRBD2	.	TRBJ2-2	CASSRSGIRGGELFF	TGCGCCAGCAGCAGGAGCGGGATAAGGGGCGGGGAGCTGTTTTTT
TRBV4-3	TRBD2	.	TRBJ2-2	CASSQDRGLAGVTGELFF	TGCGCCAGCAGCCAAGACCGCGGACTAGCGGGTGTCACCGGGGAGCTGTTTTTT
TRBV7-6	.	once	TRBJ2-5	CASSLGQATIETQYF	TGTGCCAGCAGCTTAGGACAGGCAACAATAGAGACCCAGTACTTC
TRBV5-1	.	.	TRBJ1-1	CASSLRQENTEAFF	TGCGCCAGCAGCTTGAGACAGGAGAACACTGAAGCTTTCTTT
TRBV19	TRBD1	.	TRBJ2-7	CASSPGTGYFYEQYF	TGTGCCAGTAGCCCCGGGACAGGGTATTTCTACGAGCAGTACTTC
TRBV5-1	.	.	TRBJ1-5	CASSLEGGTHQPQHF	TGCGCCAGCAGCTTGGAAGGGGGTACCCATCAGCCCCAGCATTTT
TRBV25-1	TRBD1	.	TRBJ2-5	CASSRDRGAIQETQYF	TGTGCCAGCTCCCGGGACAGGGGTGCCATACAAGAGACCCAGTACTTC
TRBV5-1	.	.	TRBJ1-2	CASSFDRRSNYGYTF	TGCGCCAGCAGCTTCGACAGGAGATCTAACTATGGCTACACCTTC
TRBV30	.	.	TRBJ2-7	CAWMAEGNYEQYF	TGTGCCTGGATGGCGGAGGGCAACTACGAGCAGTACTTC
TRBV6-5	.	.	TRBJ2-7	CASSYSMGGEGEQYF	TGTGCCAGCAGTTACTCGATGGGGGGAGAAGGGGAGCAGTACTTC
TRBV5-4	TRBD1	.	TRBJ1-2	CASSIQGNYGYTF	TGTGCCAGCAGCATACAGGGGAACTATGGCTACACCTTC
TRBV11-2	TRBD1	.	TRBJ2-6	CASSRDRPPSGANVLTF	TGTGCCAGCAGCCGGGACAGGCCCCCTTCTGGGGCCAACGTCCTGACTTTC
TRBV5-4	.	.	TRBJ2-7	CASSIVRTDSYEQYF	TGTGCCAGCAGCATAGTAAGGACAGACTCTTACGAGCAGTACTTC
TRBV7-9	.	once	TRBJ2-3	CASSPRSSTDTQYF	TGTGCCAGCAGCCCCCGTTCCTCCACAGATACGCAGTATTTT
TRBV5-1	TRBD1	.	TRBJ1-2	CASSLDRGGYTF	TGCGCCAGCAGCTTGGACAGGGGTGGCTACACCTTC
TRBV6-5	TRBD2	.	TRBJ2-7	CASTPPGLANEQYF	TGTGCCAGCACACCCCCGGGACTAGCAAACGAGCAGTACTTC
TRBV9	.	once	TRBJ1-3	CASSLEGSGNTIYF	TGTGCCAGCAGTCTGGAGGGGTCAGGAAACACCATATATTTT
TRBV9	TRBD1	.	TRBJ1-6	CASTRSIGTGNSPLHF	TGTGCCAGCACCCGTTCGATCGGGACAGGGAATTCACCCCTCCACTTT
TRBV10-1	.	.	TRBJ1-1	CASSESGGGEAFF	TGCGCCAGCAGTGAGTCGGGGGGGGGTGAAGCTTTCTTT
TRBV11-2	TRBD1	.	TRBJ1-1	CASSSSGQGDTEAFF	TGTGCCAGCAGCTCCAGCGGACAGGGCGACACTGAAGCTTTCTTT
TRBV7-2	TRBD2	.	TRBJ2-7	CASSTRAGGRDEQYF	TGTGCCAGCAGCACAAGGGCGGGGGGTCGCGACGAGCAGTACTTC
TRBV15	.	.	TRBJ1-4	CATSRDQGFDEKLFF	TGTGCCACCAGCAGAGATCAGGGGTTCGACGAAAAACTGTTTTTT
TRBV5-1	TRBD2	.	TRBJ2-7	CASSATSGMYEQYF	TGCGCCAGCAGCGCGACTAGCGGAATGTACGAGCAGTACTTC
TRBV7-9	.	.	TRBJ1-2	CASSYNAGTSYF	TGTGCCAGCAGCTACAACGCCGGGACTTCCTACTTC
TRBV30	.	.	TRBJ1-1	CAWSPPRGRDTEAFF	TGTGCCTGGAGTCCCCCCCGCGGCCGTGATACTGAAGCTTTCTTT
TRBV7-3	TRBD1	.	TRBJ2-5	CASSLIRDRAGRGQETQYF	TGTGCCAGCAGCTTAATCCGGGACAGGGCGGGGAGGGGGCAAGAGACCCAGTACTTC
TRBV29-1	.	.	TRBJ2-6	CSASVSGANVLTF	TGCAGCGCCAGCGTATCTGGGGCCAACGTCCTGACTTTC
TRBV7-9	.	few	TRBJ1-1	CASSFSVDTEAFF	TGTGCCAGCAGCTTTAGTGTGGACACTGAAGCTTTCTTT
TRBV6-5	.	.	TRBJ2-1	CASRAGLSYNEQFF	TGTGCCAGCAGGGCGGGGCTCTCCTACAATGAGCAGTTCTTC
TRBV12-5	TRBD1	.	TRBJ2-3	CASGRDRSTDTQYF	TGTGCTAGTGGCCGGGACAGGAGTACAGATACGCAGTATTTT